The table lists the clone carrying this TCR beta chain with a few counts. Its target is not known. Different DNA sequences within this sample yield the same CDR3. Sequencing was performed with immunoSEQ multiplex PCR; in TCRdb, only in-frame clones are kept and a portion is missing. The table lists 110,000 to 150,000 clones, roughly 93% of them singletons. The data stem from a study of T cell responses to AZD1222 COVID-19 vaccine. Study-wide context: Analysis merged second doses at about 4 or about 12 weeks. General study points: Only after the peak T cell response were repertoires sampled. Donors in the cohort were predominantly white British and more often female, and clonal diversity was possibly underestimated.

Trimming pared 2 bases from V and 8 bases from J, leaving 7 bases between. The CDR3 runs to 13 residues. From germline, CDR1 is KGHSH and CDR2 LQKENI. The chain couples TRBV18 to TRBJ1-6, with D possibly being TRBD1 (5 bases). The sample was peripheral blood, taken on day 0 of AZD1222 vaccination. This sequence was found in an adult in good health. CDR3 residues: CASSPSGDSPLHF. CDR3 coding DNA: TGTGCCAGCTCACCATCGGGGGATTCACCCCTCCACTTT.